The clone carrying this TCR beta chain was counted a few times. Its antigen is unidentified. Multiplex touch-down PCR with TRB-A/B primers amplified rearranged V-D-J TRB sequences. TCRdb independently ran MiXCR on the multiplex PCR reads; one entry per CDR3 protein. The data contain over 1,500 distinct CDR3 sequences, about 60% of them seen just once; the ten biggest clones take up around three fifths. The sample is drawn from a study of T cell repertoires in aging, cancer and after chemotherapy. Broader study findings: Healthy donors lost TCR diversity with age mainly through richness, cancer patients through richness and evenness.

Amplification of TCR beta used genomic DNA extracted from peripheral blood. Trimming left V 6 bases short and J 8 bases short, with 13 bases between. Germline V lookup: CDR1 MNHEY, CDR2 SVGAGI. This CDR3 contains 12 residues. This rearrangement joins TRBV6-5 to TRBJ1-2, with D tentatively TRBD1 (6 bases). The sequence was obtained from a human donor with a solid tumor. Input material: blood. The CDR3 sequence: CASSLPGGGYTF. Written as DNA, the CDR3 is TGTGCCAGCAGCCTCCCGGGGGGCGGCTACACCTTC.